Presented here are 15 T cell receptor beta chains from one specimen sequenced in a study of graft-versus-host responses after intestinal transplantation. Sequenced by immunoSEQ multiplex PCR; TCRdb stores in-frame clones only, minus some. The data contain some 110,000 clones, 93% of them singletons. No antigen has been identified for these receptors. Specimen: unstimulated CD8+ T cells sorted from spleen or lymph node cells, collected before transplant. The receptor set was obtained from a human donor who was the organ donor for an intestinal transplant.

The chain has TRBV29-1 and TRBJ2-7; 7 bases match TRBD2. V lost 4 bases and J lost 4; bases outside the gene matches: 4. This CDR3 is built from 12 residues. Germline CDR1 reads SQVTM; CDR2 reads ANQGSEA. Here the CDR3 reads CSVGPGGYEQYF. The CDR3 region has the DNA TGCAGCGTTGGCCCGGGGGGTTACGAGCAGTACTTC.

The rearrangement uses TRBV7-9 and TRBJ2-7; the D gene is possibly TRBD2 (6 bases). Trimming took off 2 bases at V and 2 bases at J, with 13 bases between the two ends. CDR3 length: 15 residues. CDR1 is SEHNR and CDR2 is FQNEAQ in the germline V gene (reference sequence). The CDR3 bases are TGTGCCAGCAGCTTATCCGGCGGGGCCCCCTACGAGCAGTACTTC. Translated: CASSLSGGAPYEQYF.

V is TRBV27 and J is TRBJ1-1; 8 positions match TRBD1. Germline CDR1 is MNHEY and CDR2 is SMNVEV (reference sequence). Losses at the gene ends were 2 bases for V and 1 base for J; bases not matched to a gene: 3. CDR3 length equals 15 residues. The CDR3 loop reads CASSLQGARNTEAFF. DNA of the CDR3: TGTGCCAGCAGTTTACAGGGGGCTAGGAACACTGAAGCTTTCTTT.

The chain couples TRBV9 to TRBJ1-1, with D uncertain. This CDR3 spans 15 amino acids. The germline V and J ends were trimmed by 0 bases and 1 base, with 10 bases remaining between them. Germline V lookup: CDR1 SGDLS, CDR2 YYNGEE. CDR3 bases: TGTGCCAGCAGCGTAGAAGGACGGTCGAACACTGAAGCTTTCTTT. This gives the protein CASSVEGRSNTEAFF. Using reference TRBV9 and TRBJ1-1 for the parts outside the CDR3, the full variable domain is DSGVTQTPKHLITATGQRVTLRCSPRSGDLSVYWYQQSLDQGLQFLIQYYNGEERAKGNILERFSAQQFPDLHSELNLSSLELGDSALYFCASSVEGRSNTEAFFGQGTRLTVV.

The chain has TRBV19 and TRBJ1-1; D may be TRBD1 (5 bases). Between the trimmed V and J ends, which lost 5 bases and 1 base, there was a span of 11 bases. Germline V CDR1 and CDR2: LNHDA, SQIVND (reference sequence). This CDR3 contains 14 residues. The CDR3, as DNA: TGTGCCAGTAGTGAAGAGGGGTGGAACACTGAAGCTTTCTTT. It yields the protein CASSEEGWNTEAFF.

The V call is TRBV28, the J call TRBJ2-2, with 8 bases matching TRBD1. V lost 4 bases, J lost 4 bases, and 8 bases stayed unmatched. In germline, CDR1 is MDHEN, CDR2 SYDVKM. The CDR3 runs 16 residues. The CDR3 coding sequence is TGTGCCAGCAGTTCGACGACAGGGGTAGTCACCGGGGAGCTGTTTTTT. It specifies CASSSTTGVVTGELFF.

The V gene is TRBV19, the J gene TRBJ2-3, with D possibly being TRBD1 (6 bases). This CDR3 spans 14 amino acids. Germline loops: CDR1 LNHDA, CDR2 SQIVND (reference sequence). Trimming stripped 6 bases from V and 0 bases from J, with 10 bases between. The chain's CDR3 is CASSWGPSTDTQYF. For the CDR3, the DNA is TGTGCCAGTAGCTGGGGGCCGAGCACAGATACGCAGTATTTT.

The rearrangement links TRBV18 to TRBJ1-1; perhaps TRBD1 as D (5 bases). V lost 3 bases and J 9 bases, leaving 11 bases between the germline ends. The CDR3 sequence is 12 residues long. Germline V gives CDR1 KGHSH, CDR2 LQKENI. CDR3 nucleotides: TGTGCCAGCTCACCGGGGACCGGAAAAGCTTTCTTT. Translation: CASSPGTGKAFF. The whole variable domain, remainder taken from reference TRBV18 and TRBJ1-1, is NAGVMQNPRHLVRRRGQEARLRCSPMKGHSHVYWYRQLPEEGLKFMVYLQKENIIDESGMPKERFSAEFPKEGPSILRIQQVVRGDSAAYFCASSPGTGKAFFGQGTRLTVV.

The V gene is TRBV27, the J gene TRBJ2-1; D gene uncertain. V was shortened by 5 bases and J by 0 bases, with 8 bases between the two germline ends. The germline gives CDR1 MNHEY, CDR2 SMNVEV (reference sequence). CDR3 length: 14 residues. The CDR3 DNA follows: TGTGCCAGCAGTCTTACAAGCTCCTACAATGAGCAGTTCTTC. It translates to CASSLTSSYNEQFF.

The V call is TRBV27, the J call TRBJ2-7, with D perhaps matching TRBD2 (6 bases). Germline CDR1 MNHEY, CDR2 SMNVEV (reference sequence). V gave up 6 bases and J gave up 9 bases, with 21 bases separating them. The CDR3 has 14 amino acids. The CDR3 sequence: CASSPIGGTPAQYF. As DNA, the CDR3 is TGTGCCAGCAGCCCAATTGGCGGGACGCCAGCGCAGTACTTC.

The chain joins TRBV6-1 to TRBJ2-7, with 7 bases lining up with TRBD2. The CDR3 consists of 15 residues. Germline CDR1 MNHNS, CDR2 SASEGT. The V gene end was trimmed by 7 bases and the J gene end by 1 base; junction bases not matched to a gene: 10. For the CDR3, the DNA is TGTGCCAGCACCTCCTGCGGGAGTGGTTCCTACGAGCAGTACTTC. This translates into CASTSCGSGSYEQYF.

The chain employs TRBV28 and TRBJ2-2; D call uncertain. CDR1 and CDR2 from the germline V gene are MDHEN and SYDVKM. V was pared by 3 bases and J by 6 bases, with 14 bases between. This CDR3 has 15 amino acids. CDR3 nucleotides: TGTGCCAGCAGTTTTCTGTCCGGAGATCCCGGGGAGCTGTTTTTT. Its protein is CASSFLSGDPGELFF.

V and J are TRBV30 and TRBJ2-7; TRBD1 might be the D (5 bases). The CDR3 has 16 amino acids. V lost 0 bases, J lost 3 bases, and 18 bases lay in between. From germline, CDR1 is GTSNPN and CDR2 SVGIG (reference sequence). The CDR3 nucleotides read TGTGCCTGGAGTGTACGAGTTGGGGCAGGCATCTACGAGCAGTACTTC. It yields the protein CAWSVRVGAGIYEQYF. Together with reference TRBV30 and TRBJ2-7, the CDR3 gives the full variable domain: SQTIHQWPATLVQPVGSPLSLECTVEGTSNPNLYWYRQAAGRGLQLLFYSVGIGQISSEVPQNLSASRPQDRQFILSSKKLLLSDSGFYLCAWSVRVGAGIYEQYFGPGTRLTVT.

The chain has TRBV5-4 and TRBJ1-1, with D maybe TRBD1 (5 bases). Deletions cut 1 base from V and 4 bases from J, with 8 bases between. CDR3 size: 13 residues. Germline CDR1 and CDR2: SGHNT and YYREEE (reference sequence). This chain's CDR3 is CASSLRRGTEAFF. DNA of the CDR3: TGTGCCAGCAGCTTGCGGAGGGGCACTGAAGCTTTCTTT.

V is TRBV27 and J is TRBJ2-7; 7 positions match TRBD1. The CDR3 extends over 14 amino acids. Trimming at V came to 7 bases and at J to 5 bases, leaving 11 bases not matched to a gene. CDR1 and CDR2 (germline): MNHEY, SMNVEV (reference sequence). The CDR3 bases are TGTGCCAGCACTCCCGGGACAGCCCTGGACGAGCAGTACTTC. This sequence encodes CASTPGTALDEQYF.